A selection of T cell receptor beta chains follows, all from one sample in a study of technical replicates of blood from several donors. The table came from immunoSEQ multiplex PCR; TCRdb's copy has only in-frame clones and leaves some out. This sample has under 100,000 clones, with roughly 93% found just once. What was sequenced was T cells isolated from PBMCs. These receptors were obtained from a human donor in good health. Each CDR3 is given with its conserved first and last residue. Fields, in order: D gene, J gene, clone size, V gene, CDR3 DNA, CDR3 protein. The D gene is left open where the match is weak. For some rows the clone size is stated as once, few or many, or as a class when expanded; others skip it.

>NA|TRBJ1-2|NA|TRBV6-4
TGTGCCAGCAGTGACTCGTCGGGGGGTCGCTTCTATGGCTACACCTTC
CASSDSSGGRFYGYTF
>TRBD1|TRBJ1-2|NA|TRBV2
TGTGCCAGCAGTGTGGGGGACACAGGGGGCGTCTATGGCTACACCTTC
CASSVGDTGGVYGYTF
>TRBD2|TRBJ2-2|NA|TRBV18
TGTGCCAGCTCACCATTGCCTTCGGGGGGAAACACCGGGGAGCTGTTTTTT
CASSPLPSGGNTGELFF
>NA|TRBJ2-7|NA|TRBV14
TGTGCCAGCAGCCAACACAGGCTTTTCTCCTACGAGCAGTACTTC
CASSQHRLFSYEQYF
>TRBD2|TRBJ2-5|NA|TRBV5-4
TGTGCCAGCAGCTTGGGCATAGCGGGAGAGACCCAGTACTTC
CASSLGIAGETQYF
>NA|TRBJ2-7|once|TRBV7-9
TGTGCCAGCAGCTTAGTGAGCGCTACCTACGAGCAGTACTTC
CASSLVSATYEQYF
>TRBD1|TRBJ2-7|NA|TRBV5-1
TGCGCCAGCAGCTCCGGGGCAGGGGGACCCTACGAGCAGTACTTC
CASSSGAGGPYEQYF
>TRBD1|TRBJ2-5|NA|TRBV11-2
TGTGCCAGCAGCGCATGGTTCCGGGACAGGGGGCAAAGTGAGACCCAGTACTTC
CASSAWFRDRGQSETQYF
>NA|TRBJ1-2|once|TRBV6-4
TGTGCCAGCAGGGGGCCCTATGGCTACACCTTC
CASRGPYGYTF
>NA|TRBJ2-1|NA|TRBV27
TGTGCCAGCAGTTTGCCGCCCTTGGCGTTCTTC
CASSLPPLAFF
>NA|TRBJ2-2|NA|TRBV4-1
TGCGCCAGCAGCCAAGGAACGAGCACCGGGGAGCTGTTTTTT
CASSQGTSTGELFF
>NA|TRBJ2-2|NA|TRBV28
TGTGCCAGCAGTGTAGGGGGAACCGGGGAGCTGTTTTTT
CASSVGGTGELFF
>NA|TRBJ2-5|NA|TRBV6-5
TGTGCCAGCAGTTACTCGTATAGCCTGGAGACCCAGTACTTC
CASSYSYSLETQYF
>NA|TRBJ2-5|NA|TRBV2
TGTGCCAGCAGTCAGAAAGAGACCCAGTACTTC
CASSQKETQYF
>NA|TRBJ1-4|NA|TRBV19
TGTGCCAGTAGAGTAACGGCGGCAACTAATGAAAAACTGTTTTTT
CASRVTAATNEKLFF
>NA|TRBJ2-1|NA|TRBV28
TGTGCCAGCAGTTTCCTGTTCAATGAGCAGTTCTTC
CASSFLFNEQFF
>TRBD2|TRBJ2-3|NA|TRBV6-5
TGTGCCAGCAGTTACTCCATGGGGGGGGGCACAGATACGCAGTATTTT
CASSYSMGGGTDTQYF
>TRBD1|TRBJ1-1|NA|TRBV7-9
TGTGCCAGCAGCGACCCCGGGACAGCTCAAAACGAAGCTTTCTTT
CASSDPGTAQNEAFF
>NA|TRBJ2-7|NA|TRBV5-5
TGTGCCAGCAGCTTACAAGTGGAGCAGTACTTC
CASSLQVEQYF
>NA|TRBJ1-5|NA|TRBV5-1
TGCGCCAGCAGCTTGATGGCAGGGAGCAATCAGCCCCAGCATTTT
CASSLMAGSNQPQHF
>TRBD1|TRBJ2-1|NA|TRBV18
TGTGCCAGCTCACGGTCTAGGACAGGGACTTACAATGAGCAGTTCTTC
CASSRSRTGTYNEQFF
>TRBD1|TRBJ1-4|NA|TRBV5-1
TGCGCCAGCAGCTCATGGACAGGACCGAATGAAAAACTGTTTTTT
CASSSWTGPNEKLFF
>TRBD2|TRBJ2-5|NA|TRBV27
TGTGCCAGCAGTTCGGGGGGGTGGGAGACCCAGTACTTC
CASSSGGWETQYF
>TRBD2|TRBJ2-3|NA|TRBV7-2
TGTGCCAGCAGGCGGGAGGCGGTAGATACGCAGTATTTT
CASRREAVDTQYF
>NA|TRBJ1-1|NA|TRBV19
TGTGCCAGTAGTATAATAGGCAGGGACACTGAAGCTTTCTTT
CASSIIGRDTEAFF
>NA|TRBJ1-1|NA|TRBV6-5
TGTGCCAGCAGTTACTCGAATCAGGGATCCACTGAAGCTTTCTTT
CASSYSNQGSTEAFF
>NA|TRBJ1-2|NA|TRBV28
TGTGCCAGCAGACGAGCGGGGGGAGGATATGGATATGGCTACACCTTC
CASRRAGGGYGYGYTF
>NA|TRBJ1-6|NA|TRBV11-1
TGTGCCAGCAGCTTGGGCACGACCTATAATTCACCCCTCCACTTT
CASSLGTTYNSPLHF